Included here is one T cell receptor (beta chain) sequence, with context. Antigen unknown. A read error may account for a junction end that differs from germline. The CDR3 length is 13 residues. Looked up from germline, CDR1 is MNHNS and CDR2 is SASEGT. The data derive from a study of tumor-infiltrating lymphocytes in primary liver carcinoma. The study, taken as a whole, reports: Presence in all five tumor regions was observed for only about 7.5-24% of top clones.

For each extraction, RNA and DNA were obtained together from 20-30 mg of unsorted bulk tissue. The investigators made TCR beta cDNA from about 0.45 ug total RNA, using a constant-region primer. Each TCR beta library was derived from three nested multiplex PCR rounds that employed slightly modified ARM-PCR. In the first two PCR rounds, TRBV1-TRBV30 forward primers were paired with a C-beta reverse primer, and each round lasted roughly 9 cycles. Each CDR3 protein gets one entry after TCRdb re-called the multiplex PCR reads with MiXCR. Of around 100,000 distinct CDR3 sequences listed, approximately 68% are singletons.

This chain uses TRBV6-1 with TRBJ2-7, with D possibly matching TRBD2 (6 bases). This sequence originates from a woman aged 55-70 years with primary liver carcinoma and hepatitis B virus infection. Sequenced: liver tumor tissue from sampling region 5. The subset here: tumor region T5, tumor centre. In DNA form, the CDR3 reads TGTGCCAGCAGCATAGGGGACTCCTACGAGCAGTATTTC. It encodes CASSIGDSYEQYF.